Only a few counts were recorded for the clone carrying this TCR beta chain. Germline CDR1 is MNHNS and CDR2 is SASEGT. The ends lost 11 bases at V and 2 bases at J; junction bases unmatched: 6. The CDR3 length is 12 residues. This record belongs to a study of sequential checkpoint blockade in melanoma. Overall study context: After both sequences, patients received maintenance nivolumab.

The protocol was immunoSEQ multiplex PCR, while the TCRdb copy is restricted to in-frame clones and leaves out a portion. Among 20,000 or so clones, approximately 73% were seen once, and the ten largest hold 20%. Treatment specified: randomized to nivolumab then ipilimumab (arm A) or the reverse (arm B). PBMC sorting kept live CD3+CD8+ cells without CD19 or CD56. This material consisted of CD8+ T cells sorted from blood (inferred from file names), taken from a patient given nivolumab and ipilimumab in sequence. The receptor was isolated from a human donor with melanoma. This rearrangement joins TRBV6-1 to TRBJ2-7; 7 bases are shared with TRBD1. As DNA, the CDR3 is TGTGCCGGCCGGGACAGTGCCTACGAGCAGTACTTC. Amino acids: CAGRDSAYEQYF.